This T cell receptor beta chain was sequenced for a study of blood T cell repertoires in COVID-19. Recruits, aged 18 to 89 years, lived in 24 US areas. Original processing methods: Amplification of reference gene primers provided the estimated nucleated cell counts. Assay used: immunoSEQ multiplex PCR; TCRdb lists only in-frame clones, some missing. V, J and clone size derive from that table, while D and trimming were established from the DNA sequence. The sample shows 200,000 to 250,000 clones, 80% to 90% of them seen only once. The CDR3 length is 15 residues. Germline CDR1 and CDR2: SGHKS and YYEKEE (reference sequence). V lost 0 bases to trimming and J lost 0 bases, with 9 bases between them.

The TCR was taken from a woman in her forties or fifties in a cohort exposed to, infected with or recovered from COVID-19 (not recorded which). V gene TRBV5-5 combines with J gene TRBJ1-1; D is ambiguous. The sample taken for sequencing was PBMCs or T cells enriched from blood (not recorded which). The CDR3: CASSLGTGMNTEAFF. CDR3 sequence (DNA): TGTGCCAGCAGCTTGGGGACCGGGATGAACACTGAAGCTTTCTTT.